This T cell receptor beta chain was sequenced during a study of cytotoxic CD8 clonotypes in ibrutinib-treated CLL. Study context: Once patients had received a median 12 months of treatment, range 6 to 36, response samples were obtained.

The repertoire was sequenced with immunoSEQ multiplex PCR; TCRdb's copy has only in-frame clones and lacks some. Of over 70,000 clones listed, around 75% are singletons. Findings and caveats of the study: Public clonotypes were uncommon and contracted or stayed stable on treatment. The times at which samples were taken varied between sustained-remission and progressing patients. Relative to age-matched healthy donors, clonality at baseline was higher, and it tracked circulating CD8+ T-cell counts.

Germline assignment: CDR1 MNHEY and CDR2 SMNVEV (reference sequence). The V gene lost 6 bases and the J gene lost 3 bases, with 12 bases spanning the gap. The CDR3 totals 13 residues. As to this clone: The antigen remains undetermined.

This clonotype originated in a human donor with chronic lymphocytic leukemia. The starting material was PBMCs, obtained after 12 months of ibrutinib treatment. The chain links TRBV27 to TRBJ2-7; D might be TRBD1 (6 bases). The CDR3 here is CASRIPRGYEQYF. CDR3 DNA: TGTGCCAGCAGAATACCCAGGGGCTACGAGCAGTACTTC.